One and the same sample provided the 25 T cell receptor beta chains below, sequenced in a study of monozygotic twins with inflammatory bowel disease. TCRdb reprocessed the 5' RACE reads, with one entry per CDR3 protein and no DNA. The sample table includes roughly 100,000 distinct CDR3 sequences. The sample was blood. The receptors derive from a human donor with ulcerative colitis or Crohn's disease, or a healthy co-twin of an affected twin (not recorded which).

The J gene is TRBJ2-7, the V gene TRBV25-1; TCRdb lists TRBD2, though no DNA is available to test this call. The CDR3 has 14 amino acids. CDR1 is MGHDK, CDR2 SYGVNS, per germline. The CDR3 protein is CASSSSGRSDEQYF.

This sequence joins TRBV28 and TRBJ2-7; the D call from TCRdb, TRBD1, cannot be confirmed without DNA. Germline CDR1 MDHEN, CDR2 SYDVKM. CDR3 length equals 12 residues. CDR3 amino acids: CASSVQGYEQYF.

The J gene is TRBJ2-1, the V gene TRBV12-3 or TRBV12-4; TCRdb designates TRBD2, a call that cannot be tested without DNA. The CDR3 contains 16 residues. CDR3 residues: CASNFRGLIIDNEQFF.

V usage is TRBV6-2 or TRBV6-3 and J usage is TRBJ2-5. This CDR3 is 16 amino acids long. Germline CDR1 and CDR2: MNHEY and SVGEGT. This CDR3 reads CASSYSRWQYQETQYF.

The CDR3 region is CASSRRDRGFENNEQFF. The rearrangement links TRBV5-1 to TRBJ2-1; no DNA is available, so the TRBD1 call from TCRdb remains unchecked. CDR3 length equals 17 residues. CDR1 is SGHRS and CDR2 is YFSETQ in the germline V gene.

The rearrangement links TRBV12-3 or TRBV12-4 to TRBJ2-5; with no DNA, the TCRdb D assignment of TRBD1 cannot be verified. This CDR3 region has 15 residues. The CDR3 reads CASRPGSPLQETQYF.

This chain connects TRBV7-3 to TRBJ2-2; TCRdb's D gene call, TRBD2, goes unchecked for lack of DNA. This CDR3 has 18 amino acids. The germline CDR1 and CDR2 sequences are SGHTA and FQGTGA. The CDR3 here is CASSLTLTSGGSTGELFF. The variable domain in full, with the rest retrieved from reference TRBV7-3 and TRBJ2-2, is GAGVSQTPSNKVTEKGKYVELRCDPISGHTALYWYRQSLGQGPEFLIYFQGTGAADDSGLPNDRFFAVRPEGSVSTLKIQRTERGDSAVYLCASSLTLTSGGSTGELFFGEGSRLTVL.

The CDR3: CASFLGRLTGELFF. The genes are TRBV6-1 and TRBJ2-2. CDR3 size: 14 residues. Germline values: CDR1 MNHNS, CDR2 SASEGT.

The chain is built from TRBV10-3 and TRBJ2-1; the TRBD1 assignment by TCRdb is unverifiable without DNA. CDR1 and CDR2 (germline): ENHRY, SYGVKD. There are 18 residues in the CDR3. The CDR3: CAISEPPPGGSLYNEQFF.

The gene calls are TRBV3-1 and TRBJ2-7; no DNA is available, so the TRBD1 call from TCRdb remains unchecked. The V gene's germline CDR1 is LGHDT and CDR2 YNNKEL (reference sequence). The CDR3 extends over 15 amino acids. CDR3 region: CASSQSGTGGHEQYF.

The chain has TRBV2 and TRBJ2-7; TCRdb gives TRBD1 as the D gene, but with no DNA this cannot be confirmed. In germline, CDR1 is SNHLY, CDR2 FYNNEI. The CDR3 extends over 11 amino acids. CDR3 region: CAGTGDYEQYF.

V usage is TRBV7-9 and J usage is TRBJ2-7; TCRdb's assignment of TRBD1 cannot be checked, as there is no DNA. CDR3 length: 14 residues. Germline CDR1 reads SEHNR; CDR2 reads FQNEAQ (reference sequence). The CDR3 protein is CASRRTDQAYEQYF.

This chain uses TRBV6-2 or TRBV6-3 with TRBJ2-5; as DNA is missing, the TRBD2 call by TCRdb cannot be tested. Germline assignment: CDR1 MNHEY and CDR2 SVGEGT. This CDR3 has 16 residues. The CDR3 here is CASSYGPISGKETQYF.

The J gene is TRBJ2-3, the V gene TRBV10-3; with no DNA, the TCRdb D assignment of TRBD1 cannot be verified. Per the germline V gene, CDR1 is ENHRY and CDR2 is SYGVKD. The CDR3 is 17 amino acids. The CDR3: CAISSKQGVWDTDTQYF.

This CDR3 reads CASSRRDRVAEQYF. This chain uses TRBV6-1 with TRBJ2-7; the D call from TCRdb, TRBD1, cannot be confirmed without DNA. CDR1 is MNHNS, CDR2 SASEGT, per germline. The CDR3 runs 14 residues.

The rearrangement links TRBV20-1 to TRBJ2-7; lacking DNA, the TRBD1 call made by TCRdb goes unchecked. The length of the CDR3 is 14 residues. Per the germline V gene, CDR1 is DFQATT and CDR2 is SNEGSKA (reference sequence). The CDR3 is CSATDRGLIYEQYF.

The chain employs TRBV11-2 and TRBJ2-5; absent DNA, TCRdb's TRBD1 call cannot be checked. The CDR3 runs 14 residues. Germline assignment: CDR1 SGHAT and CDR2 FQNNGV. The CDR3 region is CASSLTGQGKTQYF.

The chain recombines TRBV15 with TRBJ2-7. The germline V gene has CDR1 LNHNV and CDR2 YYDKDF (reference sequence). The length of the CDR3 is 13 residues. The CDR3 sequence is CATSREGKGEQYF.

The chain couples TRBV7-6 to TRBJ2-1; with no DNA, the TCRdb D assignment of TRBD1 cannot be verified. CDR3 length: 17 residues. Germline-derived CDR1 and CDR2 are SGHVS and FNYEAQ. The CDR3 loop is CASSPLGTGGRRNEQFF.

This rearrangement joins TRBV27 to TRBJ2-7; TCRdb reports TRBD2, a call that lacks DNA to check it against. The germline CDR1 and CDR2 sequences are MNHEY and SMNVEV (reference sequence). The CDR3 is made up of 15 amino acids. CDR3 region: CASSPGLAGVYEQYF.

The chain has TRBV30 and TRBJ1-2; TCRdb reports TRBD1, a call that lacks DNA to check it against. The CDR3 spans 13 residues. Germline V CDR1 and CDR2: GTSNPN, SVGIG (reference sequence). CDR3 residues: CAWSLGLNYGYTF.

The chain employs TRBV18 and TRBJ2-7; without DNA, the TCRdb call of TRBD1 cannot be checked. The germline V gene encodes CDR1 KGHSH and CDR2 LQKENI. CDR3 length equals 15 residues. CDR3 amino acids: CASSPQVTRAYEQYF.

The gene calls are TRBV6-1 and TRBJ2-7; TCRdb's assignment of TRBD1 cannot be checked, as there is no DNA. Germline lookup yields CDR1 MNHNS and CDR2 SASEGT. The CDR3 loop spans 16 amino acids. The CDR3 reads CASSGIRAGLFDEQYF.

The chain recombines TRBV20-1 with TRBJ2-7; TCRdb outputs TRBD2, but without DNA this stays unchecked. This CDR3 contains 13 residues. Germline V CDR1 and CDR2: DFQATT, SNEGSKA (reference sequence). CDR3 amino acids: CSAPIAGIYEQYF.

This chain connects TRBV11-1 to TRBJ2-1; TCRdb picks TRBD2, but there is no DNA to check that call. Germline CDR1 reads SGHAT; CDR2 reads FQDESV (reference sequence). The CDR3 loop spans 18 amino acids. CDR3 amino acids: CASRGTSGLTPVYNEQFF. Using reference TRBV11-1 and TRBJ2-1 for the parts outside the CDR3, the full variable domain is EAEVAQSPRYKITEKSQAVAFWCDPISGHATLYWYRQILGQGPELLVQFQDESVVDDSQLPKDRFSAERLKGVDSTLKIQPAELGDSAMYLCASRGTSGLTPVYNEQFFGPGTRLTVL.